This is a list of T cell receptor beta chains from one sample in a study of T cells in Graves' hyperthyroidism and ophthalmopathy. MiXCR, run by TCRdb on the multiplex PCR reads, gives a single entry per CDR3 protein. The sample includes about 640,000 distinct CDR3 sequences, around 21% seen only once; the top ten take more than 30%. Sequenced input: blood. Every receptor here comes from a man under 40 with Graves' ophthalmopathy. CDR3s include the opening cysteine and the closing phenylalanine or tryptophan. The order of the fields is J gene, clone size, D gene, V gene, CDR3 protein, CDR3 DNA. D genes are given only for firm matches. Clone size appears in some rows only: once, few, many, or a class for an expanded clone.

>TRBJ2-5|many|TRBD1|TRBV28
CASSLGGDRGQETQYF
TGTGCCAGCAGTTTAGGGGGAGACAGGGGGCAAGAGACCCAGTACTTC
>TRBJ2-1|many|TRBD2|TRBV3-1
CASSQDVVAGGSSYNEQFF
TGTGCCAGCAGCCAAGATGTAGTAGCGGGAGGGAGCTCCTACAATGAGCAGTTCTTC
>TRBJ2-2|.|.|TRBV14
CASSQQNTGELFF
TGTGCCAGCAGCCAACAGAACACCGGGGAGCTGTTTTTT
>TRBJ2-5|many|TRBD1|TRBV20-1
CSAMDRAVETQYF
TGCAGTGCAATGGACAGGGCGGTGGAGACCCAGTACTTC
>TRBJ2-2|.|.|TRBV11-2
CASSLGLLTGELFF
TGTGCCAGCAGCTTAGGGCTTCTCACCGGGGAGCTGTTTTTT
>TRBJ2-3|many|.|TRBV7-2
CASSLGRTSTSTDTQYF
TGTGCCAGCAGCTTGGGGCGGACATCCACTAGCACAGATACGCAGTATTTT
>TRBJ2-7|.|TRBD1|TRBV4-1
CASSQHDRGLYEQYF
TGCGCCAGCAGCCAGCACGACAGGGGGCTCTACGAGCAGTACTTC
>TRBJ1-1|.|TRBD1|TRBV20-1
CSPRTGGTEAFF
TGCAGTCCTCGGACAGGAGGCACTGAAGCTTTCTTT
>TRBJ1-6|.|TRBD1|TRBV7-2
CASSLVAGGSFSPLHF
TGTGCCAGCAGCTTAGTGGCAGGGGGTTCGTTTTCACCCCTCCACTTT
>TRBJ1-4|few|TRBD1|TRBV4-1
CASSQPGRTGGEKLFF
TGCGCCAGCAGCCAACCAGGGAGGACAGGGGGAGAAAAACTGTTTTTT
>TRBJ2-1|.|.|TRBV19
CASSKGLWNEQFF
TGTGCCAGTAGCAAGGGACTCTGGAATGAGCAGTTCTTC
>TRBJ1-1|few|.|TRBV30
CAWRQMNTEAFF
TGTGCCTGGAGACAGATGAACACTGAAGCTTTCTTT
>TRBJ1-4|few|TRBD1|TRBV2
CASNEGAQGYEKLFF
TGTGCCAGCAATGAGGGGGCGCAAGGTTATGAAAAACTGTTTTTT
>TRBJ2-1|few|.|TRBV4-3
CASSQVGLSSREQFF
TGCGCCAGCAGCCAAGTTGGATTGTCTTCGAGAGAGCAGTTCTTC
>TRBJ2-6|.|.|TRBV4-2
CASSQEGHGANVLTF
TGTGCCAGCAGCCAAGAAGGGCATGGGGCCAACGTCCTGACTTTC
>TRBJ1-5|few|.|TRBV27
CASSPFGRVGSNQPQHF
TGTGCCAGCAGTCCCTTTGGGAGGGTCGGTTCCAATCAGCCCCAGCATTTT
>TRBJ2-7|.|.|TRBV11-2
CASSPSPGVQYF
TGTGCCAGCAGCCCCAGTCCGGGGGTGCAGTACTTC
>TRBJ1-2|few|TRBD1|TRBV15
CATSHLLRDRGYTF
TGTGCCACCAGTCACCTACTCCGGGACAGGGGCTACACCTTC
>TRBJ2-7|few|TRBD2|TRBV29-1
CSVNLAGVYEQYF
TGCAGCGTAAACCTAGCGGGAGTGTACGAGCAGTACTTC
>TRBJ2-2|few|TRBD2|TRBV19
CASKDRGGRNTGELFF
TGTGCCAGTAAGGATAGAGGCGGGAGGAACACCGGGGAGCTGTTTTTT
>TRBJ1-2|many|.|TRBV5-1
CASSLPTTDTYGYTF
TGCGCCAGCAGCTTGCCCACCACAGACACCTATGGCTACACCTTC
>TRBJ1-2|many|TRBD1|TRBV11-2
CASSPSRVAGGLYGYTF
TGTGCCAGCAGCCCCTCGAGGGTGGCAGGGGGACTCTATGGCTACACCTTC
>TRBJ2-1|few|.|TRBV3-1
CASSHGPEQFF
TGTGCCAGCAGCCACGGACCCGAGCAGTTCTTC
>TRBJ1-1|.|TRBD1|TRBV4-1
CASSHSLTGGLNTEAFF
TGCGCCAGCAGCCACTCGCTGACAGGGGGGCTGAACACTGAAGCTTTCTTT
>TRBJ1-1|many|TRBD1|TRBV11-2
CASSSRTGMNTEAFF
TGTGCCAGCAGCTCGCGGACAGGGATGAACACTGAAGCTTTCTTT
>TRBJ2-6|few|.|TRBV2
CASSEARRDTISGANVLTF
TGTGCCAGCAGTGAAGCGAGAAGGGACACCATCTCTGGGGCCAACGTCCTGACTTTC
>TRBJ1-2|.|.|TRBV2
CASSERRTIYTF
TGTGCCAGCAGTGAGAGGAGAACTATCTACACCTTC
>TRBJ1-4|few|.|TRBV6-1
CASSADWGASEKLFF
TGTGCCAGCAGTGCAGACTGGGGGGCGAGTGAAAAACTGTTTTTT
>TRBJ1-2|few|TRBD1|TRBV24-1
CATSEGAGTGGSGYTF
TGTGCCACCAGTGAGGGGGCCGGGACAGGGGGTTCCGGCTACACCTTC
>TRBJ2-7|few|TRBD2|TRBV6-5
CASSYPGLEAYEQYF
TGTGCCAGCAGTTACCCGGGACTAGAGGCCTACGAGCAGTACTTC
>TRBJ2-5|few|.|TRBV7-8
CASSEAGTSAETQYF
TGTGCCAGCAGCGAAGCCGGGACAAGCGCGGAGACCCAGTACTTC
>TRBJ2-5|few|TRBD1|TRBV28
CASSPPPTGSFKTQYF
TGTGCCAGCAGTCCCCCACCGACAGGGTCTTTTAAGACCCAGTACTTC
>TRBJ2-7|many|TRBD2|TRBV5-6
CASSFASGSHEQYF
TGTGCCAGCAGCTTCGCTAGCGGGAGCCACGAGCAGTACTTC
>TRBJ2-7|.|TRBD1|TRBV25-1
CASSEPGQGSYEQYF
TGTGCCAGCAGTGAACCGGGACAGGGTTCCTACGAGCAGTACTTC
>TRBJ1-6|.|TRBD1|TRBV27
CASSPMGRTGHFSYNSPLHF
TGTGCCAGCAGTCCAATGGGAAGGACAGGGCACTTCTCCTATAATTCACCCCTCCACTTT
>TRBJ2-2|.|TRBD1|TRBV28
CASSTPGQGKLFF
TGTGCCAGCAGCACTCCGGGACAGGGGAAGCTGTTTTTT
>TRBJ2-1|.|TRBD2|TRBV11-1
CASRVAGGRNNEQFF
TGTGCCAGCAGGGTGGCGGGAGGCCGGAACAATGAGCAGTTCTTC
>TRBJ2-7|many|.|TRBV10-3
CAISRQGVTYEQYF
TGTGCCATTTCGAGGCAGGGAGTTACCTACGAGCAGTACTTC
>TRBJ2-3|many|TRBD1|TRBV5-5
CASSFQAGGPNTQYF
TGTGCCAGCAGCTTCCAAGCAGGGGGCCCGAATACGCAGTATTTT